This T cell receptor (beta chain) was identified in a study of T cell responses to AZD1222 COVID-19 vaccine. Study findings and constraints: Baseline serology detected seropositivity in only a handful of AZD1222 recipients. After the peak T cell response, and only then, were repertoires sampled.

Germline V gene sequence: CDR1 MNHEY, CDR2 SVGEGT. There are 15 residues in the CDR3. The ends lost 6 bases at V and 3 bases at J; junction bases unmatched: 10. The table came from immunoSEQ multiplex PCR; TCRdb's copy has only in-frame clones and leaves some out. The sample includes roughly 150,000 clones, around 90% of them seen just once. On this clone: Its antigen remains unidentified.

Pooled together were second doses at about 4 or about 12 weeks. The J gene is TRBJ2-7, the V gene TRBV6-2 or TRBV6-3, with 8 bases that match TRBD2. The sample in question was peripheral blood, obtained 28 days after the second AZD1222 dose. The sequence was obtained from an adult who received the AZD1222 COVID-19 vaccine. The DNA for the CDR3 is TGTGCCAGCAGCCCCTCGAGCGGGAGAAGCTACGAGCAGTACTTC. Protein: CASSPSSGRSYEQYF.